These T cell receptor beta chains were read from a single sample in a study of T cell repertoires in cytomegalovirus infection. In TCRdb, the reads were re-called with MiXCR into one record per CDR3 protein. Of 640,000 or so distinct CDR3 sequences in the sample, 30% to 40% were seen once. Antigens of these TCRs are unknown. The sequences come from cultured PBMCs, collected from culture after CMV antigen stimulation. The receptors here all came from a human donor in good health (CMV status not recorded). Some clones in this sample may be carry-over from other donors' samples. CDR3s include the opening cysteine and the closing phenylalanine or tryptophan. The order of the fields is CDR3 length, V gene, clone size, J gene, D gene, CDR3 DNA, CDR3 protein. The D gene is left open where the match is weak. Where a row states a size, it is once, few, many or the class of an expanded clone; other rows omit it.

>13|TRBV7-2|.|TRBJ1-1|.
TGTGCCAGCAGCTTACACAGGCAATCCGAAGCTTTCTTT
CASSLHRQSEAFF
>15|TRBV7-8|.|TRBJ1-2|.
TGTGCCAGCAGCTTAAGACATCAGGCTAACTATGGCTACACCTTC
CASSLRHQANYGYTF
>13|TRBV6-5|.|TRBJ2-7|TRBD1
TGTGCCAGCAGTAGGACAGGGTTCGACGAGCAGTACTTC
CASSRTGFDEQYF
>14|TRBV4-3|.|TRBJ1-4|.
TGCGCCAGCAGCCAAGCTTCGGGGGGTGAAAAACTGTTTTTT
CASSQASGGEKLFF
>11|TRBV12-3/TRBV12-4|.|TRBJ2-1|.
TGTGCCAGCAGTTATTACGATGAGCAGTTCTTC
CASSYYDEQFF
>11|TRBV30|once|TRBJ1-2|.
TGTGCCTGGGGACCTAACTATGGCTACACCTTC
CAWGPNYGYTF
>14|TRBV6-1|.|TRBJ2-3|TRBD1
TGTGCCGGCGACAGGGGAGGAGGCACAGATACGCAGTATTTT
CAGDRGGGTDTQYF
>16|TRBV7-2|many|TRBJ2-5|.
TGTGCCAGCAGCCTACGAACAGGGGCCGGGGGGGAGACCCAGTACTTC
CASSLRTGAGGETQYF
>14|TRBV29-1|.|TRBJ1-5|.
TGCAGCGCTTCAGGGGAGTATAGCAATCAGCCCCAGCATTTT
CSASGEYSNQPQHF
>16|TRBV7-6|.|TRBJ1-3|.
TGTGCCAGCAGCTTAACGGTTGGCAGCTCTGGAAACACCATATATTTT
CASSLTVGSSGNTIYF
>14|TRBV20-1|.|TRBJ1-4|TRBD1
TGCAGTGCTAGAGCAGGGGGTAGTGATGAAAAACTGTTTTTT
CSARAGGSDEKLFF
>12|TRBV6-1|few|TRBJ2-2|.
TGTGCCAGCAGTGAAGCGAGAGGCGAGCTGTTTTTT
CASSEARGELFF
>15|TRBV6-6|few|TRBJ1-3|.
TGTGCCAGCAGCGTACACGTTCCCTCTGGAAACACCATATATTTT
CASSVHVPSGNTIYF
>14|TRBV7-2|few|TRBJ2-5|.
TGTGCCAGCAGCTTACCCACCCAATGGGAGACCCAGTACTTC
CASSLPTQWETQYF
>16|TRBV6-6|.|TRBJ1-5|.
TGTGCCAGCAGCGCTTATCCGGGACTTAGCAATCAGCCCCAGCATTTT
CASSAYPGLSNQPQHF
>13|TRBV19|.|TRBJ1-1|TRBD1
TGTGCCAGTAGGAGGGACAGGGAGACTGAAGCTTTCTTT
CASRRDRETEAFF
>11|TRBV20-1|.|TRBJ2-4|.
TGCAGTGCCGTGGAGCAAAACATTCAGTACTTC
CSAVEQNIQYF
>15|TRBV18|few|TRBJ2-4|TRBD1
TGTGCCAGCTCATCGGGACAGCTAGCCAAAAACATTCAGTACTTC
CASSSGQLAKNIQYF
>16|TRBV19|few|TRBJ2-2|TRBD2
TGTGCCAGTAGTATTACCGGGAGGGCCGTTACCGGGGAGCTGTTTTTT
CASSITGRAVTGELFF
>15|TRBV10-3|.|TRBJ1-2|TRBD1
TGTGCCATCAGTGAAGGACAGGCATCTTTCTATGGCTACACCTTC
CAISEGQASFYGYTF
>16|TRBV7-6|few|TRBJ2-7|TRBD2
TGTGCCAGCAGCTTATTGCGGGGAGCGGGGAGCTACGAGCAGTACTTC
CASSLLRGAGSYEQYF
>15|TRBV19|.|TRBJ1-2|.
TGTGCCAGTGGGCGTGGGGACGGGGCTGACTATGGCTACACCTTC
CASGRGDGADYGYTF
>15|TRBV7-2|.|TRBJ2-5|TRBD2
TGTGCCAGCAGCTTATCCCCTGGCGGGGGTGAGACCCAGTACTTC
CASSLSPGGGETQYF
>14|TRBV6-5|.|TRBJ1-6|.
TGTGCCAGCAGCCGGGACAACGGAGGATCACCCCTCCACTTT
CASSRDNGGSPLHF
>15|TRBV3-1|.|TRBJ2-1|TRBD1
TGTGCCAGCACCCGGACAGGGGGCGTCTACAATGAGCAGTTCTTC
CASTRTGGVYNEQFF
>14|TRBV6-2/TRBV6-3|.|TRBJ2-1|.
TGTGCCAGCAGTTGGACGGACTTCTACAATGAGCAGTTCTTC
CASSWTDFYNEQFF
>14|TRBV5-4|.|TRBJ1-3|.
TGTGCCAGCAGCTTACAGGCGGGAGGAAACACCATATATTTT
CASSLQAGGNTIYF
>15|TRBV7-2|few|TRBJ2-1|TRBD2
TGTGCCAGCAGCTTTAGCGGGGGGTTTTACAATGAGCAGTTCTTC
CASSFSGGFYNEQFF
>15|TRBV4-2|few|TRBJ2-1|.
TGTGCCAGCAGCCAAGGGGCTGGGCGGGGTGCCGTCGAGATCTTC
CASSQGAGRGAVEIF
>14|TRBV4-1|.|TRBJ1-2|TRBD1
TGCGCCAGCAGCCCCCTGGGACAGCGCTATGGCTACACCTTC
CASSPLGQRYGYTF
>14|TRBV4-1|few|TRBJ1-5|.
TGCGCCAGCAGCCAAGATGGATTCAATCAGCCCCAGCATTTT
CASSQDGFNQPQHF
>16|TRBV12-3/TRBV12-4|.|TRBJ2-3|TRBD1
TGTGCCAGCACCCGGGGACAGGGGGAAAACACAGATACGCAGTATTTT
CASTRGQGENTDTQYF
>16|TRBV7-2|.|TRBJ2-7|.
TGTGCCAGCAGCTTGGGGCCGGTCGGTAGCGAATACGAGCAGTACTTC
CASSLGPVGSEYEQYF
>11|TRBV6-8|.|TRBJ2-7|.
TGTGCCAGCAGGGACCCCTACGAGCAGTACTTC
CASRDPYEQYF
>14|TRBV18|.|TRBJ1-2|TRBD1
TGTGCCAGCTCGCCGGACAGGGCGTCTTATGGCTACACCTTC
CASSPDRASYGYTF
>16|TRBV19|few|TRBJ1-5|.
TGTGCCAGTAGTAGGGTTCAGGAATATAGCAATCAGCCCCAGCATTTT
CASSRVQEYSNQPQHF
>14|TRBV11-2|few|TRBJ2-5|.
TGTGCCAGCAGCTTAGCGGAGTGGGGAGGGACCCAGTACTTC
CASSLAEWGGTQYF
>15|TRBV7-2|few|TRBJ1-6|TRBD1
TGTGCCAGCAGCTTATCGGCAGGGGGCGATTCACCCCTCCACTTT
CASSLSAGGDSPLHF
>13|TRBV12-3/TRBV12-4|few|TRBJ1-2|.
TGTGCCAGCACTCCCGACGGGGACTATGGCTACACCTTC
CASTPDGDYGYTF
>15|TRBV20-1|few|TRBJ1-5|.
TGCAGTGCTCAACCCCGGGTCGGTAGCAATCAGCCCCAGCATTTT
CSAQPRVGSNQPQHF
>18|TRBV7-8|few|TRBJ2-3|.
TGTGCCAGCAGCTTACCCCGTGGAGGAACGGGAGGCACAGATACGCAGTATTTT
CASSLPRGGTGGTDTQYF
>16|TRBV6-5|.|TRBJ2-5|.
TGTGCCAGCAGTTCCGTCGGGCTGGGGGCAGGAGAGACCCAGTACTTC
CASSSVGLGAGETQYF
>15|TRBV7-9|.|TRBJ1-3|TRBD1
TGTGCCAGCAGCCAGGGACAGGAGGCCGGAAACACCATATATTTT
CASSQGQEAGNTIYF
>15|TRBV11-2|few|TRBJ2-1|.
TGTGCCAGCAGCTCCATACGGGGCTTGTACAATGAGCAGTTCTTC
CASSSIRGLYNEQFF
>13|TRBV4-1|.|TRBJ1-1|.
TGCGCCAGCAGCCAAATCAGGAACACTGAAGCTTTCTTT
CASSQIRNTEAFF
>17|TRBV7-2|.|TRBJ2-1|TRBD2
TGTGCCAGCAGCTTAACCCCCGGGACTAGCGGGGGGCTACAATTGTTCTTC
CASSLTPGTSGGLQLFF
>14|TRBV27|few|TRBJ1-4|.
TGTGCCACCCGAAGTATATCAACTAATGAAAAACTGTTTTTT
CATRSISTNEKLFF
>14|TRBV7-9|.|TRBJ1-5|.
TGTGCCAGCAGCTTGTCCAGCTCAAATCAGCCCCAGCATTTT
CASSLSSSNQPQHF
>14|TRBV12-3/TRBV12-4|.|TRBJ2-5|.
TGTGCCAGCCAGAGTTCGTGGAAGCAAGAGACCCAGTACTTC
CASQSSWKQETQYF
>15|TRBV7-2|many|TRBJ2-7|.
TGTGCCAGCAGCTTAGCTCAGGCTAGTTATCACGAGCAGTACTTC
CASSLAQASYHEQYF
>17|TRBV7-6|.|TRBJ2-2|.
TGTGCCAGCAGCCATCAGCTTACAGGGGAGGGCACCGGGGAGCTGTTTTTT
CASSHQLTGEGTGELFF
>15|TRBV7-2|many|TRBJ1-2|.
TGTGCCAGCAGCTTAATTGCTTTCGGTGGCTATGGCTACACCTTC
CASSLIAFGGYGYTF
>15|TRBV11-2|.|TRBJ2-1|.
TGTGCCAGCAGCTTCGGTACGGATCTATACAATGAGCAGTTCTTC
CASSFGTDLYNEQFF
>11|TRBV3-1|.|TRBJ2-7|.
TGTGCCAGCAAAGGACCCGTCGAGCAGTACTTC
CASKGPVEQYF
>17|TRBV20-1|.|TRBJ2-1|TRBD2
TGCAGTGCTAGGCACCGTCTTCTAGCGGGAAGGGTACATGAGCAGTTCTTC
CSARHRLLAGRVHEQFF
>14|TRBV3-1|.|TRBJ1-6|.
TGTGCCAGCAGCCAAGGGGGGACTAATTCACCCCTCCACTTT
CASSQGGTNSPLHF
>14|TRBV29-1|.|TRBJ1-2|TRBD1
TGCAGCGTTGAAGGGCAGGGGGCTGACTATGGCTACACCTTC
CSVEGQGADYGYTF